These 32 T cell receptor beta chains share one sample of origin, sequenced in a study of a mutant IDH1 vaccine in newly diagnosed glioma. Here immunoSEQ multiplex PCR was the method, and the copy in TCRdb shows in-frame clones only, minus some. The sample records roughly 68,000 clones, 75% to 85% being singletons. Time point noted: baseline, week 1 (first vaccination visit). Treatment indicated: pre-vaccination baseline after standard-of-care therapy. The sequencing used PBMCs, collected from a glioma patient treated with radiotherapy, temozolomide or both. The receptor source for this set is a man in his fifties or sixties with glioma.

This clone is a singleton in its sample. V is TRBV6-6 and J is TRBJ1-5; TRBD1 matches at 7 bases. Unmatched junction bases numbered 1, after V lost 5 bases and J lost 3 bases. CDR3 length: 13 residues. Germline CDR1 is MNHNY and CDR2 is SVGAGI (reference sequence). Written as DNA, the CDR3 is TGTGCCAGCAGTACAGGGGCCAATCAGCCCCAGCATTTT. As protein: CASSTGANQPQHF.

The CDR3 sequence is CASSLDGGEKLFF. The CDR3 DNA reads TGCGCCAGCAGCCTCGACGGTGGCGAAAAACTGTTTTTT. The chain is built from TRBV5-1 and TRBJ1-4; no clear D. Germline CDR1 and CDR2: SGHRS and YFSETQ. V was clipped by 4 bases and J by 8 bases, with 12 bases between them. The CDR3 extends over 13 amino acids.

The chain joins TRBV7-8 to TRBJ1-2; no clear D gene. CDR3 length: 13 amino acids. The germline V and J ends were trimmed by 2 bases and 8 bases, with 12 bases remaining between them. Germline CDR1 reads SGHVS; CDR2 reads FQNEAQ. In nucleotides, the CDR3 is TGTGCCAGCAGCTTAAGGCGTTCGGAGGGCTACACCTTC. It specifies CASSLRRSEGYTF. Based on the CDR3 plus reference TRBV7-8 and TRBJ1-2, the full variable domain is GAGVSQSPRYKVAKRGQDVALRCDPISGHVSLFWYQQALGQGPEFLTYFQNEAQLDKSGLPSDRFFAERPEGSVSTLKIQRTQQEDSAVYLCASSLRRSEGYTFGSGTRLTVV.

V is TRBV5-1 and J is TRBJ1-4; D is undetermined. The CDR3 spans 13 residues. CDR1 is SGHRS and CDR2 is YFSETQ in the germline V gene. The ends were cut back, 6 bases at V and 7 bases at J, with 13 bases in the middle. In DNA, the CDR3 is TGCGCCAGCACCTACAGCGGAGGTGAAAAACTGTTTTTT. It yields the protein CASTYSGGEKLFF.

The chain uses TRBV7-2 and TRBJ2-1; TRBD1 matches at 7 bases. Germline assignment: CDR1 SGHTA and CDR2 FQGNSA. This CDR3 spans 15 amino acids. The V and J ends lost 5 bases and 0 bases, in that order; junction bases with no gene match: 4. The CDR3 DNA sequence: TGTGCCAGCAGCCGGACAGGTATCTCCTACAATGAGCAGTTCTTC. This sequence encodes CASSRTGISYNEQFF.

This chain uses TRBV11-2 with TRBJ1-2; D gene unclear. V gave up 0 bases and J gave up 4 bases, with 12 bases separating them. This CDR3 is built from 15 residues. Germline V CDR1 and CDR2: SGHAT, FQNNGV. CDR3: CASSLDWGVGYGYTF. In nucleotides, the CDR3 is TGTGCCAGCAGCTTAGATTGGGGTGTTGGCTATGGCTACACCTTC.

The chain uses TRBV4-2 and TRBJ1-2; D not resolved. V lost 0 bases and J 4 bases, leaving 9 bases between the germline ends. Germline CDR1 and CDR2: LGHNA and YNFKEQ. CDR3 length: 14 residues. CDR3 sequence reads: CASSQDRSSYGYTF. CDR3 DNA sequence: TGTGCCAGCAGCCAAGATCGGTCCAGCTATGGCTACACCTTC.

This clone turned up a few times. This chain connects TRBV7-2 to TRBJ1-1, with TRBD1 as a possible D gene (5 bases). Germline CDR1 SGHTA, CDR2 FQGNSA. The V end lost 2 bases, the J end lost 6 bases, and 10 bases lay between the germline ends. The CDR3 has 13 residues. The CDR3 nucleotides are TGTGCCAGCAGCTTATCCAGGGTGGCTGAAGCTTTCTTT. Translation: CASSLSRVAEAFF.

The rearrangement links TRBV4-1 to TRBJ2-2; D gene uncertain. The V and J ends lost 0 bases and 5 bases respectively, with 13 bases between them. Germline V gene lookup returns CDR1 MGHRA and CDR2 YSYEKL. There are 16 residues in the CDR3. The CDR3 sequence is CASSQEGMVRTGELFF. In nucleotides, the CDR3 is TGCGCCAGCAGCCAAGAGGGTATGGTAAGGACCGGGGAGCTGTTTTTT.

The chain has TRBV29-1 and TRBJ1-1; D unclear. This CDR3 spans 16 amino acids. Germline CDR1 reads SQVTM; CDR2 reads ANQGSEA. Trimming pared 2 bases from V and 0 bases from J, leaving 16 bases between. The CDR3 here is CSVEIGRTFMNTEAFF. CDR3 DNA: TGCAGCGTTGAAATCGGGAGGACTTTCATGAACACTGAAGCTTTCTTT.

The chain carries TRBV19 and TRBJ1-1; D may be TRBD1 (6 bases). Germline lookup yields CDR1 LNHDA and CDR2 SQIVND (reference sequence). V dropped 5 bases and J dropped 4 bases, with 14 bases sitting between them. The CDR3 consists of 14 residues. The DNA for the CDR3 is TGTGCCAGTAGTGCCGACAGGCCCCCCACTGAAGCTTTCTTT. Amino acid sequence: CASSADRPPTEAFF.

This chain uses TRBV18 with TRBJ2-7; maybe TRBD1 (5 bases). V lost 6 bases and J lost 1, with 10 bases in between. Germline CDR1 reads KGHSH; CDR2 reads LQKENI. The CDR3 covers 13 residues. Written as DNA, the CDR3 is TGTGCCAGCTCCGCACAGGCTTCCTACGAGCAGTACTTC. Protein product: CASSAQASYEQYF. Complete variable domain (other parts from reference TRBV18 and TRBJ2-7): NAGVMQNPRHLVRRRGQEARLRCSPMKGHSHVYWYRQLPEEGLKFMVYLQKENIIDESGMPKERFSAEFPKEGPSILRIQQVVRGDSAAYFCASSAQASYEQYFGPGTRLTVT.

V gene TRBV29-1 combines with J gene TRBJ2-7; D is perhaps TRBD1 (7 bases). V was clipped by 8 bases and J by 2 bases, with 13 bases between them. Germline assignment: CDR1 SQVTM and CDR2 ANQGSEA. The CDR3 has 12 amino acids. The CDR3 DNA is TGCAGCTTCAGGGGGGACGCCTACGAGCAGTACTTC. Translated, it gives CSFRGDAYEQYF.

V gene TRBV5-4 combines with J gene TRBJ2-7; D may be TRBD2 (5 bases). Trimming took 4 bases from V and 7 from J, leaving 21 bases between them. Germline assignment: CDR1 SGHNT and CDR2 YYREEE (reference sequence). This CDR3 is 15 amino acids long. The CDR3 protein is CASSAGTQLRGEQYF. The CDR3 DNA reads as TGTGCCAGCAGCGCCGGAACCCAGCTCCGGGGAGAGCAGTACTTC.

The V call is TRBV27, the J call TRBJ1-4; no reliable D call. The V gene's germline CDR1 is MNHEY and CDR2 SMNVEV (reference sequence). This CDR3 is built from 14 residues. Trimming left V 5 bases short and J 8 bases short, with 15 bases between. The CDR3 coding sequence is TGTGCCAGCAGTAAGGGTGGCTTGCGGGAAAAACTGTTTTTT. This sequence encodes CASSKGGLREKLFF.

This chain joins TRBV10-3 and TRBJ2-1; 7 positions match TRBD1. In germline, CDR1 is ENHRY, CDR2 SYGVKD. Germline trimming cut 4 bases from V and 4 bases from J; bases unmatched to any gene: 4. CDR3 length equals 14 residues. The CDR3 protein is CAISGRGQYNEQFF. CDR3 coding DNA: TGTGCCATCAGTGGTAGGGGACAGTACAATGAGCAGTTCTTC.

Only one count was recorded for this clone. The J gene is TRBJ2-2, the V gene TRBV29-1; D uncertain. Deletions cut 2 bases from V and 5 bases from J, with 3 bases between. CDR1 is SQVTM and CDR2 is ANQGSEA in the germline V gene. This CDR3 is 11 amino acids long. Here the CDR3 reads CSVEYTGELFF. CDR3 DNA sequence: TGCAGCGTTGAATATACCGGGGAGCTGTTTTTT.

The chain links TRBV30 to TRBJ2-3, with TRBD2 identical over 9 bases. This CDR3 comprises 15 residues. The germline gives CDR1 GTSNPN, CDR2 SVGIG (reference sequence). V lost 2 bases, J lost 9 bases, and 12 bases stayed unmatched. CDR3 nucleotide sequence: TGTGCCTGGAGTCAGTCTAGCGGGGACTCAGGGACGCAGTATTTT. It translates to CAWSQSSGDSGTQYF.

CDR3 nucleotide sequence: TGTGCCAGCAGCGTAGCCGGGACTAGATCGCTCGGGGAGCTGTTTTTT. Translation: CASSVAGTRSLGELFF. J is TRBJ2-2 and V is TRBV9, with 8 nucleotides matching TRBD2. The J segment lost 7 bases and the V segment lost 0 bases, leaving 8 bases of the junction unmatched. CDR1 and CDR2 (germline): SGDLS, YYNGEE. The CDR3 spans 16 residues.

The chain links TRBV9 to TRBJ2-1; D is possibly TRBD2 (5 bases). Deletions cut 0 bases from V and 1 base from J, with 8 bases between. The CDR3 contains 15 residues. Germline V gene sequence: CDR1 SGDLS, CDR2 YYNGEE. CDR3 sequence reads: CASSVETGSYNEQFF. Written as DNA, the CDR3 is TGTGCCAGCAGCGTAGAGACGGGGTCCTACAATGAGCAGTTCTTC.

CDR3 sequence: CASSTYGLAGTLYNEQFF. DNA for the CDR3: TGTGCCAGCAGTACCTATGGACTAGCGGGGACCTTATACAATGAGCAGTTCTTC. V and J are TRBV27 and TRBJ2-1, with 12 positions matching TRBD2. The CDR3 runs to 18 residues. The germline V gene has CDR1 MNHEY and CDR2 SMNVEV (reference sequence). Trimming took 5 bases from V and 4 from J; bases not matched to a gene: 12.

V gene TRBV6-5 combines with J gene TRBJ1-1; tentative D call: TRBD1 (5 bases). From germline, CDR1 is MNHEY and CDR2 SVGAGI. Trimming pared 2 bases from V and 3 bases from J, leaving 7 bases between. The CDR3 runs 13 residues. CDR3 nucleotide sequence: TGTGCCAGCAGTTACGGGGGGTACACTGAAGCTTTCTTT. Its translation is CASSYGGYTEAFF.

The sample holds one count of this clone. This chain joins TRBV19 and TRBJ2-2; TRBD2 matches 11 bases. The CDR3 consists of 15 residues. Germline CDR1 and CDR2: LNHDA and SQIVND (reference sequence). Trimming removed 10 bases from V and 4 bases from J; junction bases left unmatched: 8. The CDR3 is CATFSLAGATGELFF. CDR3 sequence (DNA): TGTGCCACTTTCTCACTAGCGGGGGCCACCGGGGAGCTGTTTTTT.

Notes on this clone: Within the sample, other DNA sequences also encode this same CDR3. The chain has TRBV5-6 and TRBJ2-1, with 12 positions matching TRBD1. CDR1 SGHDT and CDR2 YYEEEE come from the germline V gene. With 3 bases clipped from V and 7 bases from J, the junction kept 5 bases outside the gene matches. The CDR3 contains 15 residues. CDR3 DNA sequence: TGTGCCAGCAGCTGGGACAGGGGGCGGCTTAATGAGCAGTTCTTC. Protein: CASSWDRGRLNEQFF.

The chain joins TRBV7-8 to TRBJ1-5; D is ambiguous. The CDR3 is made up of 13 amino acids. Trimming cost V 3 bases and J 6 bases, with 9 bases left between them. Germline lookup yields CDR1 SGHVS and CDR2 FQNEAQ. The CDR3, as DNA: TGTGCCAGCAGCTTGGAGGGTGTTCAGCCCCAGCATTTT. Its translation: CASSLEGVQPQHF.

This clone was picked up a small number of times. The chain links TRBV7-9 to TRBJ1-2; TRBD1 matches 7 bases. The CDR3 runs to 14 residues. CDR1 and CDR2 from the germline V gene are SEHNR and FQNEAQ (reference sequence). The V segment lost 1 base and the J segment 1 base; nucleotides outside the gene matches: 0. The CDR3 protein is CASSLGDSNYGYTF. The DNA for the CDR3 is TGTGCCAGCAGCTTAGGGGACAGTAACTATGGCTACACCTTC.

The V call is TRBV2, the J call TRBJ2-4; a possible D gene is TRBD2 (6 bases). This CDR3 contains 13 residues. Germline V gene lookup returns CDR1 SNHLY and CDR2 FYNNEI. Trimming removed 5 bases from V and 1 base from J, with 6 bases in between. This CDR3 is CASSREAKNIQYF. The CDR3 bases are TGTGCCAGCAGTCGGGAGGCCAAAAACATTCAGTACTTC.

The rearrangement links TRBV5-1 to TRBJ1-5; no definite D call. The V gene lost 0 bases and the J gene lost 7 bases, with 11 bases spanning the gap. In germline, CDR1 is SGHRS, CDR2 YFSETQ. CDR3 length equals 14 residues. CDR3 region: CASSLDGNVQPQHF. In DNA, the CDR3 is TGCGCCAGCAGCTTGGATGGTAATGTCCAGCCCCAGCATTTT. The whole variable domain, filled in from reference TRBV5-1 and TRBJ1-5, reads KAGVTQTPRYLIKTRGQQVTLSCSPISGHRSVSWYQQTPGQGLQFLFEYFSETQRNKGNFPGRFSGRQFSNSRSEMNVSTLELGDSALYLCASSLDGNVQPQHFGDGTRLSIL.

This clone was seen only a few times. The rearrangement uses TRBV19 and TRBJ1-2; D not resolved. Trimming removed 6 bases from V and 9 bases from J, with 8 bases in between. Germline V CDR1 and CDR2: LNHDA, SQIVND (reference sequence). There are 10 residues in the CDR3. Here the CDR3 DNA reads TGTGCCAGTAGCCGGGAGAGCTACACCTTC. Amino acids: CASSRESYTF. Based on the CDR3 plus reference TRBV19 and TRBJ1-2, the full variable domain is DGGITQSPKYLFRKEGQNVTLSCEQNLNHDAMYWYRQDPGQGLRLIYYSQIVNDFQKGDIAEGYSVSREKKESFPLTVTSAQKNPTAFYLCASSRESYTFGSGTRLTVV.

This sequence joins TRBV2 and TRBJ2-7; D unresolved. V was trimmed by 8 bases and J by 6 bases, leaving 11 bases between them. Germline lookup yields CDR1 SNHLY and CDR2 FYNNEI. The length of the CDR3 is 11 residues. CDR3 residues: CASAQALEQYF. CDR3 in DNA: TGTGCCAGCGCCCAGGCCCTCGAGCAGTACTTC.

V is TRBV30 and J is TRBJ2-1; the D gene is possibly TRBD1 (6 bases). Germline CDR1 GTSNPN, CDR2 SVGIG (reference sequence). This CDR3 contains 14 residues. V was shortened by 3 bases and J by 4 bases, with 13 bases between the two germline ends. The CDR3 region has the DNA TGTGCCTGGAGCCCGACAGGACTGTACAATGAGCAGTTCTTC. Translating gives CAWSPTGLYNEQFF.

The chain has TRBV5-4 and TRBJ2-5, with D unclear. The J call is doubtful: the DNA matches TRBJ2-7 better. The germline V gene has CDR1 SGHNT and CDR2 YYREEE (reference sequence). CDR3 length: 11 amino acids. CDR3 sequence reads: CASSLEDEQYF. In DNA form, the CDR3 reads TGTGCCAGCAGCTTGGAGGACGAGCAGTACTTC.